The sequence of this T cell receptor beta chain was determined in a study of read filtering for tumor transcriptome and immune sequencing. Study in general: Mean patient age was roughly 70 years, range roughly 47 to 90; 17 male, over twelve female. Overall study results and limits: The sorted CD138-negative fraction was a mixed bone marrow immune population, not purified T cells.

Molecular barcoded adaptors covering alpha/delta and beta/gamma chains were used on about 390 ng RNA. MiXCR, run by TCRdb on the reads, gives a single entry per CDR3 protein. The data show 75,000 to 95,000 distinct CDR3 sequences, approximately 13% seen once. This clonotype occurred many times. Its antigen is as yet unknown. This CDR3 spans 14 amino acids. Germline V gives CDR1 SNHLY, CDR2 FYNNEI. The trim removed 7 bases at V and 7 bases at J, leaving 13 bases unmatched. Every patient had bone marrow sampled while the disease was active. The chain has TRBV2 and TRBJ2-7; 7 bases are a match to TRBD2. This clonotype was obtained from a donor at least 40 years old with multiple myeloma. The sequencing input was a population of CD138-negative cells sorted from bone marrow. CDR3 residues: CASNSASGMIEQYF. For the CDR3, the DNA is TGTGCCAGCAATTCGGCTAGCGGCATGATTGAGCAGTACTTC.